The 11 T cell receptor beta chains in this list originate from one sample, sequenced in a study of molecular identifiers for immune sequencing clone quantification. TCRdb independently ran MiXCR on the PCR reads; one entry per CDR3 protein. The sample contains some 650,000 distinct CDR3 sequences, just under 20% of which appear only once. Sequencing input: naive CD8+ T cells from blood, with Jurkat cell RNA spiked in. Subset here: FACS-sorted CD8+CD4-CCR7+CD45RA+ naive T cells. The receptors were sampled from a human donor in good health. Some libraries in this study had Jurkat cell RNA spiked in.

This clonotype was detected many times. The genes are TRBV15 and TRBJ2-1; no definite D call. This CDR3 is built from 14 residues. Trimming removed 4 bases at V and 8 bases at J, with 15 bases between. Germline V CDR1 and CDR2: LNHNV, YYDKDF (reference sequence). CDR3 nucleotides: TGTGCCACCAGCACCGGACGTTGGAGCGATGAGCAGTTCTTC. This codes for CATSTGRWSDEQFF.

V is TRBV19 and J is TRBJ1-1; 7 nucleotides line up with TRBD1. The CDR3 runs 19 residues. The V and J ends lost 6 bases and 0 bases, in that order; junction bases with no gene match: 19. CDR1 LNHDA and CDR2 SQIVND come from the germline V gene (reference sequence). CDR3 coding DNA: TGTGCCAGTAGACCCTGGGGTGTGGGACAGAGGGGGATGAACACTGAAGCTTTCTTT. This codes for CASRPWGVGQRGMNTEAFF.

On this clonotype: This could be a read error, since a much larger clone is one nucleotide away. This sequence joins TRBV9 and TRBJ2-3, with 7 bases that match TRBD2. Trimming cost V 3 bases and J 2 bases; bases outside gene matches: 12. CDR3 length: 17 residues. The V gene's germline CDR1 is SGDLS and CDR2 YYNGEE. The CDR3 protein is CASSAAAAGLSTDTQYF. The CDR3 DNA reads TGTGCCAGCAGCGCAGCTGCAGCGGGGCTCTCCACAGATACGCAGTATTTT.

The chain combines TRBV6-2 or TRBV6-3 with TRBJ2-7, with D possibly being TRBD1 (6 bases). The CDR3 length is 11 residues. The germline V gene encodes CDR1 MNHEY and CDR2 SVGEGT. Trimming took off 10 bases at V and 3 bases at J, with 10 bases between the two ends. Written as DNA, the CDR3 is TGTGCCACCGGACAGAACTACGAGCAGTACTTC. It translates to CATGQNYEQYF.

This clonotype was recorded a few times. The chain combines TRBV7-2 with TRBJ2-7; D is perhaps TRBD1 (5 bases). The germline CDR1 and CDR2 sequences are SGHTA and FQGNSA. V lost 5 bases to trimming and J lost 6 bases, with 23 bases between them. This CDR3 has 16 amino acids. CDR3 DNA sequence: TGTGCCAGCAGCAAAAAGGGTACAGGAGTAGAAGCCGAGCAGTACTTC. Amino acid sequence: CASSKKGTGVEAEQYF.

Concerning this clonotype itself: This clone may be a read error of a much larger clone one base away. The V gene is TRBV19, the J gene TRBJ1-5, with D uncertain. The CDR3 is 13 residues long. Germline-derived CDR1 and CDR2 are LNHDA and SQIVND (reference sequence). CDR3 loop: CAGSIGVDQPQHF. The CDR3 bases are TGTGCCGGTAGTATAGGCGTGGATCAGCCCCAGCATTTT.

To note about this clonotype: A read error may explain this, as a much larger clone is one base away. J is TRBJ2-3 and V is TRBV27; 8 bases map to TRBD2. Germline V CDR1 and CDR2: MNHEY, SMNVEV (reference sequence). The CDR3 has 20 residues. V shed 8 bases and J 1 base; nucleotides not matched to a gene: 23. CDR3 region: CASGYSRAGEVKPRTDTQYF. As DNA, the CDR3 is TGTGCCAGCGGTTATTCGCGAGCGGGAGAGGTGAAGCCCCGCACAGATACGCAGTATTTT.

Ten or more counts support this clonotype. The rearrangement links TRBV3-1 to TRBJ2-3, with D perhaps matching TRBD2 (5 bases). Trimming stripped 0 bases from V and 6 bases from J, with 16 bases between. CDR1 is LGHDT and CDR2 is YNNKEL in the germline V gene (reference sequence). CDR3 length: 16 amino acids. The CDR3 DNA is TGTGCCAGCAGCCAAGATCGGGTGACGAGAGGGGATACGCAGTATTTT. This gives the protein CASSQDRVTRGDTQYF.

Regarding this clonotype: A read error may explain this, as a much larger clone is one base away. The chain joins TRBV9 to TRBJ2-3, with 8 bases identical to TRBD2. With 0 bases clipped from V and 4 bases from J, the junction kept 10 bases outside the gene matches. Per germline, CDR1 SGDLS and CDR2 YYNGEE. The CDR3 totals 17 residues. The CDR3 region has the DNA TGTGCCAGCAGCGTAGTAAGCGGAGCGGGGGACGCAGATACGCAGTATTTT. Translating gives CASSVVSGAGDADTQYF.

V and J are TRBV27 and TRBJ2-7; 10 bases are shared with TRBD1. V shed 8 bases and J 3 bases; nucleotides not matched to a gene: 13. CDR3 length: 16 residues. In germline, CDR1 is MNHEY, CDR2 SMNVEV (reference sequence). The CDR3 region has the DNA TGTGCCAGCGGTTCCTACTCAGGGACAGGGGTCTACGAGCAGTACTTC. It translates to CASGSYSGTGVYEQYF.

This clonotype was observed a handful of times. V gene TRBV9 combines with J gene TRBJ1-1; tentative D call: TRBD1 (5 bases). This CDR3 is 15 amino acids long. Germline V lookup: CDR1 SGDLS, CDR2 YYNGEE. V lost 3 bases to trimming and J lost 0 bases, with 12 bases between them. The CDR3 reads CASSAQGMMNTEAFF. Here the CDR3 DNA reads TGTGCCAGCAGCGCCCAGGGCATGATGAACACTGAAGCTTTCTTT.